This is a list of T cell receptor beta chains from one sample in a study of Ad26.COV2.S vaccination and SARS-CoV-2 variants. Only in-frame clones appear in the TCRdb table, and some are missing; sequencing was by immunoSEQ multiplex PCR. The sample lists approximately 300,000 clones, around four fifths occurring once. The sequencing here drew on peripheral blood, taken in a trial of Ad26.COV2.S vaccine versus placebo. These receptors were collected from a person aged 18-60 years who received the Ad26.COV2.S COVID-19 vaccine or a placebo. The CDR3 runs from the conserved cysteine through the conserved F or W. Each record gives: CDR3 protein, clone size, J gene, V gene. Only some rows state a clone size, as once, few, many or a class for expanded clones.

CDR3aa: CASTMDRSEQYF
abundance: -
j_gene: TRBJ2-7
v_gene: TRBV5-1

CDR3aa: CASSIGGAANYGYTF
abundance: -
j_gene: TRBJ1-2
v_gene: TRBV19

CDR3aa: CASSFSGETYGYTF
abundance: few
j_gene: TRBJ1-2
v_gene: TRBV5-1

CDR3aa: CASSNYEQYF
abundance: -
j_gene: TRBJ2-7
v_gene: TRBV6-5

CDR3aa: CASSQGGGNQPQHF
abundance: -
j_gene: TRBJ1-5
v_gene: TRBV18

CDR3aa: CATSDFAGRATDTQYF
abundance: once
j_gene: TRBJ2-3
v_gene: TRBV24-1

CDR3aa: CASSYSRTSTAYEQYF
abundance: many
j_gene: TRBJ2-7
v_gene: TRBV6-6

CDR3aa: CASSFPGEGGYTF
abundance: -
j_gene: TRBJ1-2
v_gene: TRBV5-1

CDR3aa: CASSTGNYEQYF
abundance: -
j_gene: TRBJ2-7
v_gene: TRBV6-5

CDR3aa: CASSLQETQYF
abundance: -
j_gene: TRBJ2-5
v_gene: TRBV7-9

CDR3aa: CASSLLGQTSTDTQYF
abundance: once
j_gene: TRBJ2-3
v_gene: TRBV28

CDR3aa: CASSLVSLVSSYNEQFF
abundance: -
j_gene: TRBJ2-1
v_gene: TRBV13

CDR3aa: CASSLNKARSSYEQYF
abundance: -
j_gene: TRBJ2-7
v_gene: TRBV7-3

CDR3aa: CASLGRTSGANVLTF
abundance: -
j_gene: TRBJ2-6
v_gene: TRBV2

CDR3aa: CASSPATASSGNTIYF
abundance: -
j_gene: TRBJ1-3
v_gene: TRBV18

CDR3aa: CASSQNPHRVGTEAFF
abundance: once
j_gene: TRBJ1-1
v_gene: TRBV3-1/TRBV3-2

CDR3aa: CASSLGPDYGYTF
abundance: -
j_gene: TRBJ1-2
v_gene: TRBV7-2

CDR3aa: CASSLARDTQYF
abundance: -
j_gene: TRBJ2-3
v_gene: TRBV12-3/TRBV12-4

CDR3aa: CASSLPFGGSSYNSPLHF
abundance: -
j_gene: TRBJ1-6
v_gene: TRBV5-1

CDR3aa: CASSQAASPLHF
abundance: once
j_gene: TRBJ1-6
v_gene: TRBV3-1/TRBV3-2

CDR3aa: CAWSAGRGGYTF
abundance: -
j_gene: TRBJ1-2
v_gene: TRBV30

CDR3aa: CASKETGGNGYTF
abundance: -
j_gene: TRBJ1-2
v_gene: TRBV5-1

CDR3aa: CASSLEPTGTYGYTF
abundance: -
j_gene: TRBJ1-2
v_gene: TRBV5-1

CDR3aa: CASRDPRGGAGETQYF
abundance: -
j_gene: TRBJ2-5
v_gene: TRBV2

CDR3aa: CASSSRQGRTTNEQFF
abundance: -
j_gene: TRBJ2-1
v_gene: TRBV27

CDR3aa: CASRGTREATEAFF
abundance: -
j_gene: TRBJ1-1
v_gene: TRBV28

CDR3aa: CSVPTQPQHF
abundance: -
j_gene: TRBJ1-5
v_gene: TRBV20-1